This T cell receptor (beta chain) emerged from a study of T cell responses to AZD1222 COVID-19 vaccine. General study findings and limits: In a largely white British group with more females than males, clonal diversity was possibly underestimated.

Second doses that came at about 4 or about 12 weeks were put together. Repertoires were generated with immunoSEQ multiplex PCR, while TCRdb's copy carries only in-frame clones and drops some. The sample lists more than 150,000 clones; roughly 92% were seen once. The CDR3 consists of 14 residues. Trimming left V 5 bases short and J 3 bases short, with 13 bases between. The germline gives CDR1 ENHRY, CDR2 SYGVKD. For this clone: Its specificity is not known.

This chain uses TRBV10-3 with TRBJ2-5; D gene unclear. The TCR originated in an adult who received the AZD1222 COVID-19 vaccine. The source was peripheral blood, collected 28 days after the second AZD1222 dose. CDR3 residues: CAISPEEPKETQYF. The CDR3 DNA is TGTGCCATCAGTCCCGAGGAACCCAAAGAGACCCAGTACTTC.